Following are 14 T cell receptor beta chains from one sample sequenced in a study of T cells in Graves' hyperthyroidism and ophthalmopathy. Using RNA transcripts as the source, TCR beta CDR3 regions were amplified. In the first-round RT-PCR of the TCR CDR3, the HTBI primer set was used. TCRdb recomputed calls from the multiplex PCR reads with MiXCR, one row per CDR3 protein. The sample has some 530,000 distinct CDR3 sequences; approximately 23% are singletons. The sequenced material came from blood. These receptors all come from a woman between 70 and 85 years old with Graves' ophthalmopathy.

Many counts were recorded for this clonotype. The CDR3 DNA is TGTGCCAGCAGCTTAGAACTATACCCTAGCACAGATACGCAGTATTTT. This sequence encodes CASSLELYPSTDTQYF. V usage is TRBV7-2 and J usage is TRBJ2-3; D remains ambiguous. The CDR3 has 16 residues. The V and J ends lost 1 base and 0 bases respectively, with 11 bases between them. Germline V CDR1 and CDR2: SGHTA, FQGNSA. The full variable domain, with the rest looked up from reference TRBV7-2 and TRBJ2-3, is GAGVSQSPSNKVTEKGKDVELRCDPISGHTALYWYRQSLGQGLEFLIYFQGNSAPDKSGLPSDRFSAERTGGSVSTLTIQRTQQEDSAVYLCASSLELYPSTDTQYFGPGTRLTVL.

In its sample, this clonotype was seen many times. V gene TRBV7-3 combines with J gene TRBJ2-3, with 7 bases that match TRBD1. Germline CDR1 is SGHTA and CDR2 is FQGTGA. CDR3 length equals 14 residues. Unmatched junction bases numbered 3, after V lost 5 bases and J lost 1 base. The CDR3 nucleotides are TGTGCCAGCAGCGTAGGGACAGGCACAGATACGCAGTATTTT. Protein product: CASSVGTGTDTQYF.

This clonotype occurred many times. The gene calls are TRBV27 and TRBJ1-2; D remains unclear. Germline values: CDR1 MNHEY, CDR2 SMNVEV (reference sequence). This CDR3 is 13 amino acids long. V gave up 3 bases and J gave up 4 bases, with 9 bases separating them. The CDR3 DNA sequence: TGTGCCAGCAGTTTGGCCAGAGGCTATGGCTACACCTTC. Protein sequence: CASSLARGYGYTF.

As concerns this clonotype: A much larger clone sits a single nucleotide away, making a read error possible. The V gene is TRBV27, the J gene TRBJ2-7; a weak D match, TRBD2 (5 bases). CDR1 MNHEY and CDR2 SMNVEV come from the germline V gene (reference sequence). The CDR3 runs 13 residues. The CDR3 sequence is CAGSRSGKGEQYF. CDR3 in DNA: TGTGCCGGCAGTCGTTCCGGGAAAGGAGAGCAGTACTTC.

There are many counts of this clonotype. V usage is TRBV20-1 and J usage is TRBJ2-7, with a tentative D call TRBD1 (6 bases). Germline V gene lookup returns CDR1 DFQATT and CDR2 SNEGSKA (reference sequence). The germline V and J ends were trimmed by 3 bases and 2 bases, with 14 bases remaining between them. The CDR3 has 14 amino acids. CDR3 coding DNA: TGCAGTGCTAGGATGGACAGAGCTACCTACGAGCAGTACTTC. Translating it yields CSARMDRATYEQYF.

This clonotype was counted between two and nine times. This chain connects TRBV29-1 to TRBJ2-1; perhaps TRBD1 as D (6 bases). CDR3 length equals 14 residues. V lost 7 bases, J lost 3 bases, and 16 bases lay in between. Germline loops: CDR1 SQVTM, CDR2 ANQGSEA. CDR3 sequence: CSAQGGPSYNEQFF. DNA of the CDR3: TGCAGCGCCCAAGGGGGACCAAGCTACAATGAGCAGTTCTTC.

A note on this clonotype: A read error may produce the germline difference seen at one junction end. The rearrangement links TRBV27 to TRBJ2-7; 8 nucleotides align to TRBD1. Germline CDR1 and CDR2: MNHEY and SMNVEV (reference sequence). This CDR3 comprises 15 residues. CDR3 nucleotides: TGTGCCAGCAGTTCCCGGACAGGGATCTCCTACGGGCAGTACTTC. Its protein is CASSSRTGISYGQYF.

This clonotype was recorded many times. The rearrangement links TRBV29-1 to TRBJ2-1; 8 bases fit TRBD1. The V and J ends lost 6 bases and 7 bases, in that order; junction bases with no gene match: 17. The CDR3 consists of 16 residues. Germline V lookup: CDR1 SQVTM, CDR2 ANQGSEA. The CDR3 reads CSVLNQGRGRMNEQFF. In nucleotides, the CDR3 is TGCAGCGTACTTAACCAGGGCAGGGGGCGTATGAATGAGCAGTTCTTC.

There are a few counts of this clonotype. This rearrangement joins TRBV24-1 to TRBJ2-7; D not resolved. This CDR3 is 14 amino acids long. The ends were cut back, 0 bases at V and 2 bases at J, with 7 bases in the middle. Per germline, CDR1 KGHDR and CDR2 SFDVKD. As DNA, the CDR3 is TGTGCCACCAGTGATTTGCTTGGTACCTACGAGCAGTACTTC. Translating it yields CATSDLLGTYEQYF.

The chain carries TRBV9 and TRBJ1-5, with unresolved D. Trimming cost V 0 bases and J 3 bases, with 13 bases left between them. CDR1 and CDR2 (germline): SGDLS, YYNGEE. CDR3 length: 16 residues. CDR3: CASSVVNGCLNQPQHF. The CDR3, as DNA: TGTGCCAGCAGCGTAGTAAACGGATGCCTCAATCAGCCCCAGCATTTT.

This clonotype turned up a few times. The chain employs TRBV5-1 and TRBJ1-6; TRBD1 matches 8 bases. The CDR3 length is 14 residues. Per the germline V gene, CDR1 is SGHRS and CDR2 is YFSETQ. The V gene end was trimmed by 2 bases and the J gene end by 12 bases; junction bases not matched to a gene: 7. This CDR3 is CASSFRGQGEPLHF. The CDR3 DNA follows: TGCGCCAGCAGCTTCAGGGGGCAGGGAGAACCCCTCCACTTT.

This clonotype has ten or more counts. The genes are TRBV28 and TRBJ1-5; D not certain. This CDR3 is 14 amino acids long. CDR1 and CDR2 from the germline V gene are MDHEN and SYDVKM. V lost 4 bases to trimming and J lost 4 bases, with 11 bases between them. The CDR3: CASSWVLGNQPQHF. The CDR3 nucleotides are TGTGCCAGCAGTTGGGTTCTCGGTAATCAGCCCCAGCATTTT.

This clonotype was counted a few times. The V and J genes are TRBV30 and TRBJ2-2; TRBD2 matches at 7 bases. The V gene end was trimmed by 2 bases and the J gene end by 2 bases; junction bases not matched to a gene: 2. The germline CDR1 and CDR2 sequences are GTSNPN and SVGIG (reference sequence). The CDR3 runs 14 residues. CDR3 sequence: CAWSTGGNTGELFF. CDR3 nucleotides: TGTGCCTGGAGTACGGGGGGAAACACCGGGGAGCTGTTTTTT.

The table lists this clonotype with many counts. This rearrangement joins TRBV2 to TRBJ2-3, with 7 bases aligning to TRBD2. CDR1 is SNHLY and CDR2 is FYNNEI in the germline V gene. This CDR3 spans 15 amino acids. J gave up 2 bases and V 3 bases, and 5 bases lay outside the gene matches. The CDR3 DNA reads TGTGCCAGCAGTGATCCTAGCGGATTCACAGATACGCAGTATTTT. Translating it yields CASSDPSGFTDTQYF.